This paragraph covers one TCR beta chain sequence. The record originates from a study of blood T cells in healthy people across ages. Next came a second PCR, run for about 7 to 12 cycles, which used a sample-barcoded 5' primer along with a J-beta primer mix. TCRdb processed the 5' RACE reads anew with MiXCR; each CDR3 protein has one entry. The sample lists a few hundred thousand distinct CDR3 sequences; 25% to 30% were seen once. This CDR3 is built from 16 residues. V trimming: 4 bases; J trimming: 4 bases; junction bases outside the gene matches: 11. Looked up from germline, CDR1 is MNHEY and CDR2 is SVGAGI.

The sequence came from a woman in her seventies in good health. The chain uses TRBV6-5 and TRBJ2-5, with 8 positions matching TRBD1. The specimen sequenced was blood. The CDR3 spells CASSFHDRGAGETQYF. The CDR3 DNA reads TGTGCCAGCAGTTTCCATGACAGGGGCGCTGGAGAGACCCAGTACTTC.